A selection of T cell receptor beta chains follows, all from one sample in a study of T cell changes during pregnancy in multiple sclerosis. Libraries were prepared by immunoSEQ multiplex PCR; TCRdb keeps only in-frame clonotypes and omits some of them. The sample has approximately 60,000 clones, over 80% seen once. Sequences were derived from peripheral blood, sampled in the first trimester of pregnancy. The source is a female donor with multiple sclerosis, enrolled in a pregnancy study. CDR3s include the opening cysteine and the closing phenylalanine or tryptophan. The D gene is left open where the match is weak. A row's size may be missing; if present it is once, few, many or a size class.

size,J,D,V,CDR3,DNA
NA,TRBJ1-4,TRBD1,TRBV5-8,CASSQTGTGKEKLFF,TGTGCCAGCAGCCAGACCGGGACAGGGAAGGAAAAACTGTTTTTT
NA,TRBJ1-1,TRBD1,TRBV12-5,CASGLGGTAAAFF,TGTGCTAGTGGTTTGGGTGGGACAGCCGCAGCTTTCTTT
NA,TRBJ2-2,TRBD2,TRBV4-2,CASSPSLTSGRVTNTGELFF,TGTGCCAGCAGCCCGAGCCTGACTAGCGGGAGGGTAACGAACACCGGGGAGCTGTTTTTT
NA,TRBJ2-5,NA,TRBV15,CATSSMEDGPLLETQYF,TGTGCCACCAGCAGTATGGAGGACGGACCACTTCTGGAGACCCAGTACTTC
NA,TRBJ2-7,NA,TRBV11-3,CASSLTTYEQYF,TGTGCCAGCAGCTTAACAACCTACGAGCAGTACTTC
once,TRBJ2-1,TRBD1,TRBV18,CASSPGQGYNEQFF,TGTGCCAGCTCACCGGGACAGGGCTACAATGAGCAGTTCTTC
NA,TRBJ1-5,TRBD1,TRBV19,CAKLPGQGLNSNQPQHF,TGTGCCAAACTCCCGGGACAGGGACTAAATAGCAATCAGCCCCAGCATTTT
once,TRBJ2-1,NA,TRBV7-9,CASSPVLGTYNEQFF,TGTGCCAGCAGCCCGGTTCTGGGGACATACAATGAGCAGTTCTTC
once,TRBJ2-1,TRBD2,TRBV14,CASSPVAGVSYNEQFF,TGTGCCAGCAGCCCCGTAGCGGGAGTAAGCTACAATGAGCAGTTCTTC
NA,TRBJ2-1,TRBD2,TRBV9,CASSSGTSVVNEQFF,TGTGCCAGCAGCTCCGGGACTAGCGTAGTCAATGAGCAGTTCTTC
NA,TRBJ1-2,TRBD1,TRBV5-1,CASSRDRNYGYTF,TGCGCCAGCAGCAGGGACAGGAACTATGGCTACACCTTC
NA,TRBJ2-5,TRBD2,TRBV7-9,CASSLREGGRETQYF,TGTGCCAGCAGCTTAAGGGAGGGAGGGAGAGAGACCCAGTACTTC
NA,TRBJ2-5,TRBD2,TRBV5-6,CASGREGTTGGETQYF,TGTGCCAGCGGCAGAGAGGGGACTACCGGGGGGGAGACCCAGTACTTC
NA,TRBJ2-7,TRBD2,TRBV19,CASSLAGGKNEQYF,TGTGCCAGTAGTCTAGCGGGAGGAAAAAACGAGCAGTACTTC
NA,TRBJ2-7,NA,TRBV7-9,CASSLVAGETYEQYF,TGTGCCAGCAGCTTAGTCGCAGGGGAGACCTACGAGCAGTACTTC
NA,TRBJ2-1,NA,TRBV9,CASSVASDSSYNEQFF,TGTGCCAGCAGCGTAGCTAGCGACAGCTCCTACAATGAGCAGTTCTTC
NA,TRBJ2-7,NA,TRBV30,CAWMNGRLQQYF,TGTGCCTGGATGAACGGGAGACTTCAGCAGTACTTC
NA,TRBJ1-4,TRBD1,TRBV18,CASSRVAGQGATNEKLFF,TGTGCCAGCTCACGGGTAGCCGGACAGGGGGCGACTAATGAAAAACTGTTTTTT
NA,TRBJ2-5,TRBD2,TRBV7-8,CAIRGSGSSETQYF,TGTGCGATACGAGGTAGCGGGAGTTCTGAGACCCAGTACTTC
NA,TRBJ2-1,TRBD2,TRBV14,CASSLRLAGFYNEQFF,TGTGCCAGCAGCCTCAGACTAGCGGGATTCTACAATGAGCAGTTCTTC